Below are 27 T cell receptor beta chains sequenced from a single sample in a study of shared clonotypes between healthy human individuals. Clones were sequenced by immunoSEQ multiplex PCR, and TCRdb holds only the in-frame ones, with some missing. The data hold over 850,000 clones, with around 82% observed a single time. The sequenced sample consisted of memory CD4+ T cells from PBMCs. The subset is: CD45RA-negative fraction. These receptors originate from a man aged 18 to 29 in good health. Some clones in this sample may be carry-over from other donors' samples.

The rearrangement joins TRBV28 to TRBJ1-2, with D unresolved. The V end was cut by 3 bases, the J end by 0 bases, with 8 bases between. From germline, CDR1 is MDHEN and CDR2 SYDVKM. The CDR3 consists of 14 residues. For the CDR3, the DNA is TGTGCCAGCAGTTTTAGCCTCTCTAACTATGGCTACACCTTC. Translating gives CASSFSLSNYGYTF.

This clone was recorded a few times. The same CDR3 arises from other DNA sequences in this sample as well. V usage is TRBV28 and J usage is TRBJ1-2; 7 bases line up with TRBD1. Germline V lookup: CDR1 MDHEN, CDR2 SYDVKM. With 7 bases clipped from V and 3 bases from J, the junction kept 5 bases outside the gene matches. The CDR3 extends over 13 amino acids. CDR3 nucleotide sequence: TGTGCCAGCACAATCAGGGGGGACTATGGCTACACCTTC. It is translated as CASTIRGDYGYTF.

CDR3 sequence: CASSFRGRTFKRGSYNEQFF. Written as DNA, the CDR3 is TGTGCCAGCAGCTTTCGTGGGCGGACATTTAAAAGGGGGTCCTACAATGAGCAGTTCTTC. V and J are TRBV7-8 and TRBJ2-1; D might be TRBD1 (6 bases). Per germline, CDR1 SGHVS and CDR2 FQNEAQ. The CDR3 runs 20 residues. V lost 3 bases and J 1 base, leaving 25 bases between the germline ends.

Points on this clone: This probably arose from a read error, given a far larger clone one base away. The chain employs TRBV30 and TRBJ1-1; D is possibly TRBD1 (5 bases). Germline V CDR1 and CDR2: GTSNPN, SVGIG (reference sequence). The CDR3 consists of 14 residues. The chain's CDR3 is CAVNSRGNYPEAFF. CDR3 bases: TGTGCGGTGAATTCTCGGGGCAATTATCCTGAAGCTTTCTTT.

The gene calls are TRBV15 and TRBJ2-3; TRBD2 matches at 9 bases. Germline V gene lookup returns CDR1 LNHNV and CDR2 YYDKDF (reference sequence). The CDR3 totals 17 residues. Trimming took 0 bases from V and 4 from J; bases not matched to a gene: 8. The CDR3 DNA follows: TGTGCCACCAGCAGAGAGGCTGTAGCGGGAGTCCCAGATACGCAGTATTTT. Translated: CATSREAVAGVPDTQYF.

A word on this clone: Other DNA sequences in this sample translate to the same CDR3. V and J are TRBV18 and TRBJ1-1, with a tentative D call TRBD1 (5 bases). The CDR3 has 14 residues. Trimming stripped 3 bases from V and 1 base from J, with 9 bases between. The germline gives CDR1 KGHSH, CDR2 LQKENI. The CDR3 loop is CASSPRDGNTEAFF. CDR3 coding DNA: TGTGCCAGCTCACCGCGGGACGGGAACACTGAAGCTTTCTTT. The full variable domain, completed using reference TRBV18 and TRBJ1-1, is NAGVMQNPRHLVRRRGQEARLRCSPMKGHSHVYWYRQLPEEGLKFMVYLQKENIIDESGMPKERFSAEFPKEGPSILRIQQVVRGDSAAYFCASSPRDGNTEAFFGQGTRLTVV.

V usage is TRBV25-1 and J usage is TRBJ1-2; no definite D call. Germline V CDR1 and CDR2: MGHDK, SYGVNS. CDR3 length: 15 amino acids. V was cut by 5 bases and J by 7 bases, with 20 bases left in between. The CDR3 bases are TGTGCCAGCAGTCCAGTTCGGGTTACCCAACCTGGCTACACCTTC. Translated: CASSPVRVTQPGYTF.

This clone was detected many times. The same CDR3 can be traced to other DNA sequences in this sample. V usage is TRBV7-9 and J usage is TRBJ2-7; perhaps TRBD2 as D (5 bases). The germline CDR1 and CDR2 sequences are SEHNR and FQNEAQ (reference sequence). Trimming removed 5 bases from V and 6 bases from J, with 20 bases in between. The CDR3 contains 15 residues. Here the CDR3 DNA reads TGTGCCAGCAGCCCAGACGGGATACGTGCGCTCGAGCAGTACTTC. It encodes CASSPDGIRALEQYF.

This rearrangement joins TRBV5-1 to TRBJ1-2, with D possibly matching TRBD1 (6 bases). CDR1 and CDR2 from the germline V gene are SGHRS and YFSETQ. CDR3 size: 16 residues. V lost 4 bases and J lost 4, with 20 bases in between. CDR3 protein: CASSSSTGIQGYGYTF. The CDR3 nucleotides read TGCGCCAGCAGCAGTTCCACAGGGATACAGGGCTATGGCTACACCTTC.

The gene calls are TRBV6-5 and TRBJ2-7, with a tentative D call TRBD2 (6 bases). Germline CDR1 reads MNHEY; CDR2 reads SVGAGI. This CDR3 contains 15 residues. Deletions cut 2 bases from V and 1 base from J, with 12 bases between. CDR3 DNA: TGTGCCAGCAGTTACGTGGCGGGGCTTTCCTACGAGCAGTACTTC. Its translation is CASSYVAGLSYEQYF.

This clone has ten or more counts. The J gene is TRBJ2-1, the V gene TRBV11-2; a possible D gene is TRBD2 (6 bases). The V gene lost 5 bases and the J gene lost 0 bases, with 11 bases spanning the gap. Germline loops: CDR1 SGHAT, CDR2 FQNNGV. This CDR3 has 15 residues. The CDR3 protein is CASSPRRDSYNEQFF. The CDR3 DNA sequence: TGTGCCAGCAGCCCCAGGAGGGACTCCTACAATGAGCAGTTCTTC.

The gene calls are TRBV5-1 and TRBJ2-5; 10 bases agree with TRBD2. The germline V gene encodes CDR1 SGHRS and CDR2 YFSETQ. The CDR3 has 16 residues. Losses at the gene ends were 0 bases for V and 5 bases for J; bases not matched to a gene: 7. The CDR3 DNA is TGCGCCAGCAGCTTGGCGCTAGCGGGAGAGGCGGAGACCCAGTACTTC. This encodes CASSLALAGEAETQYF.

The chain is built from TRBV7-2 and TRBJ1-2; no clear D. The V gene's germline CDR1 is SGHTA and CDR2 FQGNSA. CDR3 length: 13 amino acids. The germline V and J ends were trimmed by 5 bases and 4 bases, with 11 bases remaining between them. This CDR3 is CASSHMLGYGYTF. CDR3 sequence (DNA): TGTGCCAGCAGCCACATGCTTGGCTATGGCTACACCTTC.

V gene TRBV9 combines with J gene TRBJ2-7, with D perhaps matching TRBD1 (5 bases). V dropped 2 bases and J dropped 7 bases, with 19 bases sitting between them. Germline CDR1 and CDR2: SGDLS and YYNGEE. The CDR3 has 15 amino acids. Written as DNA, the CDR3 is TGTGCCAGCAGCGTCTCAGGGAACAAGGCTGGGGAGCAGTACTTC. Residues: CASSVSGNKAGEQYF.

A single count supports this clone. This chain uses TRBV5-1 with TRBJ2-2; D ambiguous. Deletions cut 0 bases from V and 1 base from J, with 10 bases between. The CDR3 covers 16 residues. In germline, CDR1 is SGHRS, CDR2 YFSETQ. This CDR3 is CASSLAATENTGELFF. DNA of the CDR3: TGCGCCAGCAGCTTGGCTGCGACGGAGAACACCGGGGAGCTGTTTTTT.

The chain links TRBV7-9 to TRBJ1-1, with D unresolved. Per the germline V gene, CDR1 is SEHNR and CDR2 is FQNEAQ (reference sequence). Trimming shortened V by 1 base and J by 7 bases, and 10 bases separated the two germline ends. The CDR3 runs to 13 residues. The CDR3 coding sequence is TGTGCCAGCAGCTTAGAGGCCAGCCTTGAAGCTTTCTTT. It encodes CASSLEASLEAFF.

The V gene is TRBV18, the J gene TRBJ2-7; D may be TRBD1 (6 bases). CDR1 and CDR2 from the germline V gene are KGHSH and LQKENI. The V and J ends lost 2 bases and 6 bases respectively, with 20 bases between them. This CDR3 has 16 amino acids. The DNA for the CDR3 is TGTGCCAGCTCACCATTAACGGGACAAGCAACCGGCGAGCAGTACTTC. It encodes CASSPLTGQATGEQYF.

V gene TRBV10-2 combines with J gene TRBJ2-3; 9 positions match TRBD2. CDR3 length: 14 amino acids. Germline-derived CDR1 and CDR2 are WSHSY and SAAADI. J lost 5 bases, V lost 5 bases, and 5 bases had no gene match. CDR3 DNA sequence: TGCGCCAGCAGTCCGAGACTAGCGGTAGATACGCAGTATTTT. Translating gives CASSPRLAVDTQYF.

In regard to this clone: A clone one base away is much larger, so this may be a read error. The rearrangement joins TRBV4-3 to TRBJ2-3; 11 positions agree with TRBD2. This CDR3 has 16 residues. Germline V CDR1 and CDR2: LGHNA, YSLEER. The V and J ends lost 4 bases and 3 bases, in that order; junction bases with no gene match: 6. CDR3 loop: CASSRAGLAGTDTQYF. The CDR3 nucleotides read TGCGCCAGCAGCCGAGCTGGACTAGCGGGTACAGATACGCAGTATTTT.

This clone was detected only a few times. The V and J genes are TRBV5-3 and TRBJ2-7, with 9 nucleotides matching TRBD2. TRBV5-3 is annotated as an ORF whose role is uncertain. The CDR3 runs 15 residues. After removal of 5 bases from V and 3 bases from J, the junction contained 9 bases not matched to a gene. CDR3 DNA: TGTGCCAGAAGGCACACTAGCGGGTTGGACTACGAGCAGTACTTC. This translates into CARRHTSGLDYEQYF.

This CDR3 reads CASSGTSGSYEQYF. The CDR3 DNA follows: TGCGCCAGCAGTGGGACTAGCGGGAGTTACGAGCAGTACTTC. The V and J genes are TRBV4-1 and TRBJ2-7, with TRBD2 matching 14 bases. J gave up 4 bases and V 6 bases, and 2 bases lay outside the gene matches. Germline V gene lookup returns CDR1 MGHRA and CDR2 YSYEKL. This CDR3 region has 14 residues.

Concerning this clone: Other nucleotide sequences in the sample specify the same CDR3. This chain connects TRBV5-1 to TRBJ2-2, with a tentative D call TRBD2 (5 bases). This CDR3 contains 14 residues. V was pared by 0 bases and J by 4 bases, with 7 bases between. The germline V gene has CDR1 SGHRS and CDR2 YFSETQ. CDR3 sequence: CASSLEGSTGELFF. DNA for the CDR3: TGCGCCAGCAGCTTGGAAGGGAGCACCGGGGAGCTGTTTTTT. The complete variable domain, with remaining parts taken from reference TRBV5-1 and TRBJ2-2, reads KAGVTQTPRYLIKTRGQQVTLSCSPISGHRSVSWYQQTPGQGLQFLFEYFSETQRNKGNFPGRFSGRQFSNSRSEMNVSTLELGDSALYLCASSLEGSTGELFFGEGSRLTVL.

The chain carries TRBV6-1 and TRBJ1-2, with TRBD1 identical over 7 bases. The CDR3 loop spans 13 amino acids. J gave up 8 bases and V 6 bases, and 9 bases lay outside the gene matches. The germline gives CDR1 MNHNS, CDR2 SASEGT. CDR3 nucleotide sequence: TGTGCCAGCAGCGACGACAGGGCTCGGGGCTACACCTTC. Its translation: CASSDDRARGYTF.

The rearrangement uses TRBV5-4 and TRBJ2-6; D possibly corresponds to TRBD1 (6 bases). The CDR3 consists of 16 residues. The V gene lost 1 base and the J gene lost 0 bases, with 8 bases spanning the gap. The germline gives CDR1 SGHNT, CDR2 YYREEE (reference sequence). CDR3 in amino acids: CASSLNRDSGANVLTF. The CDR3 DNA reads as TGTGCCAGCAGCTTGAACAGGGACTCTGGGGCCAACGTCCTGACTTTC.

The chain recombines TRBV13 with TRBJ2-2, with 7 bases identical to TRBD2. V shed 9 bases and J 0 bases; nucleotides not matched to a gene: 1. The germline V gene encodes CDR1 PRHDT and CDR2 FYEKMQ (reference sequence). CDR3 length equals 13 residues. CDR3 amino acids: CASGRANTGELFF. DNA of the CDR3: TGTGCCAGTGGGAGGGCGAACACCGGGGAGCTGTTTTTT.

Of note for this clone: The same CDR3 is also encoded by other DNA sequences in this sample. This chain connects TRBV20-1 to TRBJ1-3; no clear D gene. Trimming shortened V by 3 bases and J by 4 bases, and 4 bases separated the two germline ends. CDR1 and CDR2 from the germline V gene are DFQATT and SNEGSKA (reference sequence). CDR3 size: 11 residues. The CDR3 nucleotides are TGCAGTGCTAGGGGGGGAAACACCATATATTTT. It encodes CSARGGNTIYF.

This rearrangement joins TRBV30 to TRBJ2-1, with 8 bases identical to TRBD2. Germline CDR1 and CDR2: GTSNPN and SVGIG (reference sequence). Trimming at V came to 3 bases and at J to 7 bases, leaving 5 bases not matched to a gene. The CDR3 runs to 13 residues. CDR3 nucleotides: TGTGCCTGGAGGGCGGGAGGAGGGAATGAGCAGTTCTTC. Its protein product is CAWRAGGGNEQFF.